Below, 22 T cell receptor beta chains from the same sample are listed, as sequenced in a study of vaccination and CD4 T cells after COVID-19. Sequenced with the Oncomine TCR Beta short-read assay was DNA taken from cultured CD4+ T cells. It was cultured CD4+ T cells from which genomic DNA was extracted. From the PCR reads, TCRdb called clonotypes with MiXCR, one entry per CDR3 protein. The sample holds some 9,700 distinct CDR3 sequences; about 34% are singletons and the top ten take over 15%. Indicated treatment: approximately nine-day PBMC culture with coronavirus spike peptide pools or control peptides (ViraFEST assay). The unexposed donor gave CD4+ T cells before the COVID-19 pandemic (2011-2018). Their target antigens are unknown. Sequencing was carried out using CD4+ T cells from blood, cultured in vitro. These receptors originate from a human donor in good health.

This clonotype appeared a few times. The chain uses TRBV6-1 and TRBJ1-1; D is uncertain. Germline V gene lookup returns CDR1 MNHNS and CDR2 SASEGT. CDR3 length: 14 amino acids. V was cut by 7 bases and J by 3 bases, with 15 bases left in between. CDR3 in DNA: TGTGCCAGCACCCCAATGGCAGCTCACACTGAAGCTTTCTTT. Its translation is CASTPMAAHTEAFF.

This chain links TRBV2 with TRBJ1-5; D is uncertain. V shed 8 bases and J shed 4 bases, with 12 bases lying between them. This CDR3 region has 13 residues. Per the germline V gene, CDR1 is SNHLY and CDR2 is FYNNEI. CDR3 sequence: CASSLSLNQPQHF. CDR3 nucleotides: TGTGCCAGCTCTTTGAGCTTGAATCAGCCCCAGCATTTT.

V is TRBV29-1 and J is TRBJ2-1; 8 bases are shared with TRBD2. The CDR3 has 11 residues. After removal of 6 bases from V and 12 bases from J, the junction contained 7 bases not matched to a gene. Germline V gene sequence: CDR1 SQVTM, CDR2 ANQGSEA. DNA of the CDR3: TGCAGCGTCCTTGACGGGAGGGGGCAGTTCTTC. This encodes CSVLDGRGQFF.

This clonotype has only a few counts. The CDR3 DNA is TGTGCCAGTTTTTCCCCCCGGTGGGGGACTAACTATGGCTACACCTTC. This gives the protein CASFSPRWGTNYGYTF. The chain combines TRBV19 with TRBJ1-2, with a tentative D call TRBD1 (5 bases). The CDR3 has 16 residues. Trimming removed 8 bases from V and 0 bases from J, with 19 bases in between. Germline loops: CDR1 LNHDA, CDR2 SQIVND (reference sequence). Looking up the rest from reference TRBV19 and TRBJ1-2 gives the full variable domain: DGGITQSPKYLFRKEGQNVTLSCEQNLNHDAMYWYRQDPGQGLRLIYYSQIVNDFQKGDIAEGYSVSREKKESFPLTVTSAQKNPTAFYLCASFSPRWGTNYGYTFGSGTRLTVV.

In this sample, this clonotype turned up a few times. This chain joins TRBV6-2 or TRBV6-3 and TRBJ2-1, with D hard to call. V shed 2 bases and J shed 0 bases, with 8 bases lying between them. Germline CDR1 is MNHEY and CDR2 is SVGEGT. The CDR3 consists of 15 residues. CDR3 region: CASSYGLGSYNEQFF. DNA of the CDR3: TGTGCCAGCAGTTACGGGCTAGGCTCCTACAATGAGCAGTTCTTC.

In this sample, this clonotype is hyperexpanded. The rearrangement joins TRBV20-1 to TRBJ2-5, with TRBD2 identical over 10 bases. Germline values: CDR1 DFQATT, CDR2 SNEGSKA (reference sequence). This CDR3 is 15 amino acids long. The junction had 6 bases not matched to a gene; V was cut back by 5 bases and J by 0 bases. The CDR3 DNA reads TGCAGTGCTCCAGATAGCGGGAGGTACCAAGAGACCCAGTACTTC. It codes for CSAPDSGRYQETQYF.

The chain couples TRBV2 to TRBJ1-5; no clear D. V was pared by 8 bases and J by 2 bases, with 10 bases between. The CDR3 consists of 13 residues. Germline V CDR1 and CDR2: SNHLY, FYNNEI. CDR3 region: CASVFDRNQPQHF. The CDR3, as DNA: TGTGCCAGCGTGTTTGACCGCAATCAGCCCCAGCATTTT. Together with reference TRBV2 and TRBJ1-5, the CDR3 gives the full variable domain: EPEVTQTPSHQVTQMGQEVILRCVPISNHLYFYWYRQILGQKVEFLVSFYNNEISEKSEIFDDQFSVERPDGSNFTLKIRSTKLEDSAMYFCASVFDRNQPQHFGDGTRLSIL.

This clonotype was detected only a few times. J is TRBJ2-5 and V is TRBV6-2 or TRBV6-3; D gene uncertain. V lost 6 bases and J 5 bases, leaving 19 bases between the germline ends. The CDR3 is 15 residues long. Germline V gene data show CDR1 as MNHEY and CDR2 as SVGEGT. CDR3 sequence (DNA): TGTGCCAGCAGCCGGCTACCAGAATTTACGGAGACCCAGTACTTC. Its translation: CASSRLPEFTETQYF.

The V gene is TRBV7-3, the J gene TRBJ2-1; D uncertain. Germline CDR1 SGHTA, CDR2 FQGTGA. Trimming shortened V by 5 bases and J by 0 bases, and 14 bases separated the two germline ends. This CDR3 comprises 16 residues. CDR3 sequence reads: CASSLFGSSSYNEQFF. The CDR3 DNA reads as TGTGCCAGCAGCCTATTCGGGTCCAGCTCCTACAATGAGCAGTTCTTC.

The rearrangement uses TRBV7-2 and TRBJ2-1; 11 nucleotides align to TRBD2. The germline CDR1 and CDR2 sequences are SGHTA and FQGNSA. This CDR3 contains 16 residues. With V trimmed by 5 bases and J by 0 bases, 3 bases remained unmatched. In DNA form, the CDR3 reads TGTGCCAGCAGCCCTACTAGCGGGAGCTCCTACAATGAGCAGTTCTTC. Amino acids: CASSPTSGSSYNEQFF.

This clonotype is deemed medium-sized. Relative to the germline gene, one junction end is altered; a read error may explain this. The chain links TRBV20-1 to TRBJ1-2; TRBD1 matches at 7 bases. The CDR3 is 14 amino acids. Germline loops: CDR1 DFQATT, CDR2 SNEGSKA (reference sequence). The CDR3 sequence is CSARETKEGASYTF. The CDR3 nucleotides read TGCAGCGCTAGAGAGACGAAGGAGGGGGCGAGCTACACCTTC.

The CDR3 DNA follows: TGTGCCATCAGTCAGGGGAAAGTAGCCAAAAACATTCAGTACTTC. Its protein is CAISQGKVAKNIQYF. The V gene is TRBV10-3, the J gene TRBJ2-4, with D possibly matching TRBD1 (6 bases). This CDR3 is built from 15 residues. Germline-derived CDR1 and CDR2 are ENHRY and SYGVKD. Trimming removed 5 bases at V and 0 bases at J, with 11 bases between.

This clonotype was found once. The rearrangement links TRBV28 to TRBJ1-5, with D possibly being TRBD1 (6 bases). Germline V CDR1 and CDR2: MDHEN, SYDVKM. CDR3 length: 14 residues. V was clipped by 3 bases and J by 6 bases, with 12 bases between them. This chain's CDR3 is CASSFRTAPQPQHF. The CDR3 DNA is TGTGCCAGCAGTTTTCGGACAGCCCCTCAGCCCCAGCATTTT.

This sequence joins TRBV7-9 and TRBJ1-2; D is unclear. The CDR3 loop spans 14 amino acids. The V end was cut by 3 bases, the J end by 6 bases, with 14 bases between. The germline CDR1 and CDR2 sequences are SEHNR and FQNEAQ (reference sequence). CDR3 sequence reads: CASSLADPVHGYTF. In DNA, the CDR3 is TGTGCCAGCAGCTTGGCAGACCCAGTTCATGGCTACACCTTC.

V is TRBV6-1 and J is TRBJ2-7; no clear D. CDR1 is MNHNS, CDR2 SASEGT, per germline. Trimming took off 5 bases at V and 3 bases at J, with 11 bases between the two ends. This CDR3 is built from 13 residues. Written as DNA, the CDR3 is TGTGCCAGCAGTCGGCAAAATGACTACGAGCAGTACTTC. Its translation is CASSRQNDYEQYF.

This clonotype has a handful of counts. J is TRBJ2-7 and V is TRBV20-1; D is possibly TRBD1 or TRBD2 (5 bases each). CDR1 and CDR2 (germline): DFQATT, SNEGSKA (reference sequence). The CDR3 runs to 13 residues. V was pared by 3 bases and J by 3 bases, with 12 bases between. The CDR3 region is CSARGPTNYEQYF. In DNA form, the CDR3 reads TGCAGTGCTAGGGGACCGACAAACTACGAGCAGTACTTC.

DNA of the CDR3: TGTGCCAGCAGTCCCGCTAGCGGGAGGGCCTACGAGCAGTACTTC. Amino acids: CASSPASGRAYEQYF. The rearrangement joins TRBV6-1 to TRBJ2-7, with TRBD2 identical over 12 bases. Germline loops: CDR1 MNHNS, CDR2 SASEGT. V gave up 5 bases and J gave up 2 bases; unmatched junction bases: 4. The CDR3 is 15 amino acids.

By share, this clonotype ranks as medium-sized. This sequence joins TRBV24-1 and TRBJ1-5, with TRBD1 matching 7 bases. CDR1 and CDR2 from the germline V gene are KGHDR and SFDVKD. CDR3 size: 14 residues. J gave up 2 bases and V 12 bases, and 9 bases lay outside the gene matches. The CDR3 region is CASQGDGGNQPQHF. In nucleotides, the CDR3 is TGTGCCTCCCAGGGGGACGGGGGCAATCAGCCCCAGCATTTT.

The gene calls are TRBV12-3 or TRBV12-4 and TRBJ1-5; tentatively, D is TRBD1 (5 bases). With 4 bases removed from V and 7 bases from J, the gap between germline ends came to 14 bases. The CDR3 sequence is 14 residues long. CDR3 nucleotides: TGTGCCAGCAGTTCCCGTGGGGGTGGGCAGCCCCAGCATTTT. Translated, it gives CASSSRGGGQPQHF.

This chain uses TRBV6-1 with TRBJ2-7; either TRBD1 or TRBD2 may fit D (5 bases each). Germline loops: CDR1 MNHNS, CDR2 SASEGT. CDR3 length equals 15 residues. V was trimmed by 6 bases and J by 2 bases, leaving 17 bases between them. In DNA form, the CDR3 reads TGTGCCAGCAGCGTATCCGGGACGGCGGCCTACGAGCAGTACTTC. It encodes CASSVSGTAAYEQYF.

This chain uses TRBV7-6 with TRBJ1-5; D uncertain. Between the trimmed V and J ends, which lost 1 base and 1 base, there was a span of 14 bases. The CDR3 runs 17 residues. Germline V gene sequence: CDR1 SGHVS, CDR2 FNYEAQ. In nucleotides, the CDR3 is TGTGCCAGCAGCTTAGTCGAATGGTCGGTAAGCAATCAGCCCCAGCATTTT. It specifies CASSLVEWSVSNQPQHF.

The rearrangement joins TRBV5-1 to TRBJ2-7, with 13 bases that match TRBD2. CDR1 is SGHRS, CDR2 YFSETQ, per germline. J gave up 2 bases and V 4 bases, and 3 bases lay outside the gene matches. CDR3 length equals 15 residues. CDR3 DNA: TGCGCCAGCAGCCTGGGACTAGCGGGGCCCTACGAGCAGTACTTC. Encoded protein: CASSLGLAGPYEQYF.